Sequencing of this T cell receptor beta chain was carried out in a study of T-cell memory formation after mild COVID-19. This clonotype was recorded a few times. As yet, its antigen is unknown. Germline CDR1 is ENHRY and CDR2 is SYGVKD. The V and J ends lost 5 bases and 1 base, in that order; junction bases with no gene match: 14. This CDR3 is 20 amino acids long. Points from the study as a whole: Prior to infection, memory already included some responding clones, suggesting cross-reactive memory joined. Day 15 to 85 contracting clones showed balanced CD4/CD8; later expanders leaned CD4+.

Constant-segment-primed 5'RACE gave TCR alpha and TCR beta cDNA libraries with sample barcodes and UMIs. Via MiXCR, TCRdb re-called the 5' RACE reads, giving one row per CDR3 protein. The sample includes 35,000 to 50,000 distinct CDR3 sequences, 6.1% seen only once; the top ten take 0.7% to 0.85%. This TCR derives from an adult who had mild COVID-19 (a few samples of this study predate the infection). Cell type and time point are not known. The sequenced sample was PBMCs or a T cell subset sorted from them (not recorded which). The V call is TRBV10-3, the J call TRBJ2-3; 14 positions match TRBD2. The CDR3 DNA follows: TGTGCCATCAGTAAAGAGGGACTAGCGGGAGTCGGTGGAGGCACAGATACGCAGTATTTT. Amino acids: CAISKEGLAGVGGGTDTQYF.